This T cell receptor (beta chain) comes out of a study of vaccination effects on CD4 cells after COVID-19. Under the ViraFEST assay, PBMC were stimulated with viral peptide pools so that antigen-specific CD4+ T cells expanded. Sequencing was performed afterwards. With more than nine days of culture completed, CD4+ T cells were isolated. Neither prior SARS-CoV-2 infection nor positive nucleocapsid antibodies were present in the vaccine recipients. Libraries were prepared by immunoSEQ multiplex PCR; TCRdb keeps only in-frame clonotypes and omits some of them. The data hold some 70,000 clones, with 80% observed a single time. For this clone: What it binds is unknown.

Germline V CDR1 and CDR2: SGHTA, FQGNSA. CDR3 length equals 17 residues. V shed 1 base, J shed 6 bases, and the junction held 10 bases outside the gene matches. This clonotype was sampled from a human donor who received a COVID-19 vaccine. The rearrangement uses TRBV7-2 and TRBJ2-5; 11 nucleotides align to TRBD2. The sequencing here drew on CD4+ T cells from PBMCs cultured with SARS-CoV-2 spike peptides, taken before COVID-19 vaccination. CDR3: CASSLGSGSGGAKTQYF. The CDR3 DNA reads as TGTGCCAGCAGCTTAGGTAGTGGTAGCGGGGGGGCAAAGACCCAGTACTTC.